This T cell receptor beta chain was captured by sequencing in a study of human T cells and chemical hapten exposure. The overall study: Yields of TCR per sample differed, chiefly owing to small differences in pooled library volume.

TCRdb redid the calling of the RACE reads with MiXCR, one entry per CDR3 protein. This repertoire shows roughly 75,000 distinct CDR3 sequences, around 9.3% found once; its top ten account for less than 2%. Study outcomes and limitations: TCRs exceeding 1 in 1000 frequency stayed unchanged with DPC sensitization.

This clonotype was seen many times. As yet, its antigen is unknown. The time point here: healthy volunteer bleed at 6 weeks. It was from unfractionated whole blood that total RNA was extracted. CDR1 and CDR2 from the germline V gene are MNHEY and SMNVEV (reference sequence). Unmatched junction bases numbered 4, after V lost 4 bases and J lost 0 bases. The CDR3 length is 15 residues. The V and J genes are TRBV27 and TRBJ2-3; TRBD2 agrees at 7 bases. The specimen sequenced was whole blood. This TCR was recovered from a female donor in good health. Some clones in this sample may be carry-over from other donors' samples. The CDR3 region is CASSSTSASTDTQYF. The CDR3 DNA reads TGTGCCAGCAGTTCCACTAGCGCTAGCACAGATACGCAGTATTTT.